The next 23 T cell receptor beta chains were all read from a single sample in a study of human T cells and chemical hapten exposure. Time point denoted: pre-sensitization, week 0. Treatment reported: therapeutic diphenylcyclopropenone sensitization with weekly scalp DPC. Each CDR3 protein gets one entry after TCRdb re-called the RACE reads with MiXCR. The profile shows 240,000 or so distinct CDR3 sequences, about 9% of them singletons. The sequences come from whole blood, collected in connection with sensitization to the hapten diphenylcyclopropenone (DPC). These receptors originate from a woman aged 40 to 50 with alopecia areata. Some clones in this sample may be carry-over from other donors' samples.

This sequence joins TRBV7-2 and TRBJ1-1, with TRBD1 matching over 8 bases. The ends lost 4 bases at V and 4 bases at J; junction bases unmatched: 11. This CDR3 comprises 16 residues. Germline CDR1 SGHTA, CDR2 FQGNSA. The CDR3 protein is CASSWTRGRLGTEAFF. The CDR3 bases are TGTGCCAGCAGCTGGACCAGGGGGCGCCTGGGCACTGAAGCTTTCTTT.

V is TRBV5-1 and J is TRBJ1-2, with D uncertain. The CDR3 loop spans 13 amino acids. The V gene's germline CDR1 is SGHRS and CDR2 YFSETQ. The germline V and J ends were trimmed by 0 bases and 8 bases, with 11 bases remaining between them. The CDR3 nucleotides are TGCGCCAGCAGCTTGGACTCCGCGGGCGGCTACACCTTC. As protein: CASSLDSAGGYTF.

The V call is TRBV5-1, the J call TRBJ2-1; D gene unclear. The V end lost 2 bases, the J end lost 6 bases, and 12 bases lay between the germline ends. Germline CDR1 and CDR2: SGHRS and YFSETQ. The CDR3 runs 14 residues. As DNA, the CDR3 is TGCGCCAGCAGCTTTCCAGAAGGCCGCAATGAGCAGTTCTTC. Its translation: CASSFPEGRNEQFF. The complete variable domain, with remaining parts taken from reference TRBV5-1 and TRBJ2-1, reads KAGVTQTPRYLIKTRGQQVTLSCSPISGHRSVSWYQQTPGQGLQFLFEYFSETQRNKGNFPGRFSGRQFSNSRSEMNVSTLELGDSALYLCASSFPEGRNEQFFGPGTRLTVL.

This clonotype was observed a few times. CDR3 loop: CASRALTGAKTEAFF. Written as DNA, the CDR3 is TGTGCCAGCAGAGCTTTGACAGGGGCGAAAACTGAAGCTTTCTTT. The J gene is TRBJ1-1, the V gene TRBV27, with 8 nucleotides matching TRBD1. Germline CDR1 is MNHEY and CDR2 is SMNVEV (reference sequence). After removal of 6 bases from V and 5 bases from J, the junction contained 11 bases not matched to a gene. The CDR3 totals 15 residues.

This clonotype was seen a handful of times. The chain recombines TRBV7-3 with TRBJ2-5, with 7 nucleotides matching TRBD1. Per germline, CDR1 SGHTA and CDR2 FQGTGA. The ends lost 3 bases at V and 5 bases at J; junction bases unmatched: 9. There are 15 residues in the CDR3. CDR3 sequence: CASSLRQGPVETQYF. The CDR3 DNA reads TGTGCCAGCAGCTTGCGACAGGGTCCCGTGGAGACCCAGTACTTC. Together with reference TRBV7-3 and TRBJ2-5, the CDR3 gives the full variable domain: GAGVSQTPSNKVTEKGKYVELRCDPISGHTALYWYRQSLGQGPEFLIYFQGTGAADDSGLPNDRFFAVRPEGSVSTLKIQRTERGDSAVYLCASSLRQGPVETQYFGPGTRLLVL.

This clonotype was counted only a few times. The rearrangement joins TRBV3-1 to TRBJ1-3; D not certain. Germline V gene data show CDR1 as LGHDT and CDR2 as YNNKEL (reference sequence). The CDR3 contains 13 residues. The V and J ends lost 1 base and 9 bases respectively, with 10 bases between them. DNA for the CDR3: TGTGCCAGCAGCCAAGCGACGGGGTCCACCATATATTTT. Its translation: CASSQATGSTIYF.

The gene calls are TRBV24-1 and TRBJ2-1; TRBD2 aligns across 10 bases. The CDR3 runs to 16 residues. Germline V gene sequence: CDR1 KGHDR, CDR2 SFDVKD. Losses at the gene ends were 4 bases for V and 5 bases for J; bases not matched to a gene: 7. CDR3 sequence: CATSEVSGRGNNEQFF. The CDR3 DNA is TGTGCCACCAGTGAGGTCAGCGGGAGGGGGAACAATGAGCAGTTCTTC.

The chain recombines TRBV6-2 or TRBV6-3 with TRBJ2-1; 9 bases align to TRBD2. CDR3 length equals 15 residues. With V trimmed by 5 bases and J by 3 bases, 5 bases remained unmatched. In germline, CDR1 is MNHEY, CDR2 SVGEGT. The chain's CDR3 is CASSKSGRFYNEQFF. The CDR3 nucleotides are TGTGCCAGCAGTAAAAGCGGGAGGTTCTACAATGAGCAGTTCTTC.

The chain employs TRBV12-3 or TRBV12-4 and TRBJ1-2; 8 nucleotides match TRBD1. The CDR3 totals 14 residues. V lost 5 bases and J lost 8; bases outside the gene matches: 10. This CDR3 is CASSTLTGEVGYTF. CDR3 bases: TGTGCCAGCAGTACCCTGACAGGGGAGGTAGGCTACACCTTC.

This clonotype was counted between two and nine times. The chain has TRBV7-2 and TRBJ2-1; 9 bases map to TRBD2. The trim removed 2 bases at V and 5 bases at J, leaving 4 bases unmatched. CDR3 size: 15 residues. The germline gives CDR1 SGHTA, CDR2 FQGNSA. The CDR3 nucleotides read TGTGCCAGCAGCTTATGGTCTAGCGGGAACAATGAGCAGTTCTTC. Amino acids: CASSLWSSGNNEQFF.

The chain links TRBV28 to TRBJ2-3; perhaps TRBD2 as D (6 bases). Trimming removed 2 bases at V and 0 bases at J, with 12 bases between. The CDR3 spans 16 residues. The V gene's germline CDR1 is MDHEN and CDR2 SYDVKM. Written as DNA, the CDR3 is TGTGCCAGCAGTTTACTAGCGAGGTCTAGCACAGATACGCAGTATTTT. This translates into CASSLLARSSTDTQYF.

The V and J genes are TRBV29-1 and TRBJ2-3; possibly TRBD2 for D (6 bases). This CDR3 is 12 amino acids long. The germline V gene encodes CDR1 SQVTM and CDR2 ANQGSEA. The V end lost 3 bases, the J end lost 4 bases, and 8 bases lay between the germline ends. This chain's CDR3 is CSVERGADTQYF. The DNA for the CDR3 is TGCAGCGTTGAGCGGGGCGCAGATACGCAGTATTTT.

This clonotype was detected only a few times. The chain has TRBV5-1 and TRBJ2-6, with D possibly TRBD1 on 6 matching bases. The CDR3 totals 15 residues. Trimming stripped 3 bases from V and 3 bases from J, with 10 bases between. Per the germline V gene, CDR1 is SGHRS and CDR2 is YFSETQ. CDR3 nucleotide sequence: TGCGCCAGCAGCTATCAGGGGAATGGGGCCAACGTCCTGACTTTC. Its translation is CASSYQGNGANVLTF.

This clonotype was detected a few times. This sequence joins TRBV28 and TRBJ2-2; 8 nucleotides match TRBD2. Looked up from germline, CDR1 is MDHEN and CDR2 is SYDVKM. The CDR3 contains 17 residues. V lost 8 bases, J lost 4 bases, and 15 bases stayed unmatched. The CDR3 DNA follows: TGTGCCAGCTCGCCCGGCGGCGCGGGAGGAGGCACCGGGGAGCTGTTTTTT. As protein: CASSPGGAGGGTGELFF.

The rearrangement links TRBV10-3 to TRBJ2-7; D unresolved. The ends were cut back, 4 bases at V and 0 bases at J, with 4 bases in the middle. Germline CDR1 is ENHRY and CDR2 is SYGVKD. The CDR3 consists of 12 residues. For the CDR3, the DNA is TGTGCCATCAGTGGCAGCTCCTACGAGCAGTACTTC. Amino acids: CAISGSSYEQYF.

This clonotype was observed a handful of times. The V and J genes are TRBV6-2 or TRBV6-3 and TRBJ2-2; D gene uncertain. The CDR3 contains 13 residues. Trimming stripped 5 bases from V and 7 bases from J, with 11 bases between. The germline V gene has CDR1 MNHEY and CDR2 SVGEGT. In DNA form, the CDR3 reads TGTGCCAGCAGTCCTGCCGGTCTCGGGGAGCTGTTTTTT. It translates to CASSPAGLGELFF.

The chain uses TRBV7-2 and TRBJ2-3; 10 bases map to TRBD2. V shed 2 bases, J shed 2 bases, and the junction held 4 bases outside the gene matches. CDR3 length: 16 residues. Per germline, CDR1 SGHTA and CDR2 FQGNSA. The CDR3 loop reads CASSLLAGVVTDTQYF. CDR3 sequence (DNA): TGTGCCAGCAGCTTACTAGCGGGAGTGGTCACAGATACGCAGTATTTT.

This clonotype was observed a handful of times. The chain is built from TRBV20-1 and TRBJ2-4; D not resolved. The CDR3 contains 13 residues. V dropped 0 bases and J dropped 0 bases, with 3 bases sitting between them. The V gene's germline CDR1 is DFQATT and CDR2 SNEGSKA (reference sequence). For the CDR3, the DNA is TGCAGTGCTAGAGACACAGCCAAAAACATTCAGTACTTC. Translating it yields CSARDTAKNIQYF.

This clonotype has more than one count but fewer than ten. The chain is built from TRBV20-1 and TRBJ2-3; a weak D match, TRBD2 (5 bases). Trimming removed 1 base at V and 4 bases at J, with 15 bases between. Germline loops: CDR1 DFQATT, CDR2 SNEGSKA (reference sequence). The CDR3 covers 15 residues. CDR3 sequence reads: CSARADSPLSDTQYF. CDR3 DNA sequence: TGCAGTGCTAGAGCGGACTCTCCGTTGTCAGATACGCAGTATTTT.

A few counts support this clonotype. V and J are TRBV28 and TRBJ2-7, with TRBD2 as a possible D gene (6 bases). This CDR3 has 14 amino acids. Per the germline V gene, CDR1 is MDHEN and CDR2 is SYDVKM. V was cut by 7 bases and J by 0 bases, with 13 bases left in between. CDR3 protein: CASTPRGASYEQYF. The CDR3 region has the DNA TGTGCCAGCACCCCGCGGGGTGCCTCCTACGAGCAGTACTTC.

The rearrangement uses TRBV7-2 and TRBJ1-1, with D tentatively TRBD1 (5 bases). V shed 2 bases and J shed 9 bases, with 13 bases lying between them. The CDR3 spans 13 residues. Germline CDR1 is SGHTA and CDR2 is FQGNSA. Here the CDR3 DNA reads TGTGCCAGCAGCTTAACGACAGCCCATCAAGCTTTCTTT. This codes for CASSLTTAHQAFF.

This clonotype has just a few counts. This chain links TRBV6-2 or TRBV6-3 with TRBJ2-2; D might be TRBD2 (6 bases). Germline CDR1 MNHEY, CDR2 SVGEGT. The length of the CDR3 is 15 residues. With 6 bases removed from V and 5 bases from J, the gap between germline ends came to 16 bases. CDR3 residues: CASSESGVGTGELFF. The CDR3, as DNA: TGTGCCAGCAGCGAATCGGGAGTAGGGACCGGGGAGCTGTTTTTT.

A few counts support this clonotype. This chain connects TRBV11-2 to TRBJ2-1; D possibly uses TRBD1 or TRBD2 (5 bases each). Trimming left V 1 base short and J 1 base short, with 17 bases between. Germline CDR1 is SGHAT and CDR2 is FQNNGV. The CDR3 runs 18 residues. Here the CDR3 reads CASSLVSLPGTSYNEQFF. CDR3 in DNA: TGTGCCAGCAGCTTAGTCTCCCTTCCGGGGACGTCCTACAATGAGCAGTTCTTC. Full variable domain (missing parts from reference TRBV11-2 and TRBJ2-1): EAGVAQSPRYKIIEKRQSVAFWCNPISGHATLYWYQQILGQGPKLLIQFQNNGVVDDSQLPKDRFSAERLKGVDSTLKIQPAKLEDSAVYLCASSLVSLPGTSYNEQFFGPGTRLTVL.